The text below deals with one TCR beta chain. What it binds is unknown. The CDR3 has 15 residues. Trimming removed 5 bases from V and 0 bases from J, with 14 bases in between. Germline V gives CDR1 SGHTA, CDR2 FQGNSA. Each TCR beta library was made by quantitative 5'-RACE that incorporated molecular barcodes. TCRdb re-derived calls from the 5' RACE reads in MiXCR, one entry per CDR3 protein. The sample shows 150,000 to 200,000 distinct CDR3 sequences, roughly 18% of them seen only once. The source of the sample is a study of CD8 T cells in ankylosing spondylitis. Whole-study findings and limits: Disease-associated clones were reportedly significantly overrepresented in matched ankylosing spondylitis synovial fluid.

Sequenced input: blood, either unsorted or a sorted T cell fraction (not recorded which). V usage is TRBV7-2 and J usage is TRBJ2-7, with D tentatively TRBD2 (6 bases). The TCR sequence derives from a male donor aged 5-29 years with ankylosing spondylitis or in good health (not recorded which). CDR3 loop: CASSVRSGGSYEQYF. Written as DNA, the CDR3 is TGTGCCAGCAGCGTGCGTAGCGGAGGCTCCTACGAGCAGTACTTC.